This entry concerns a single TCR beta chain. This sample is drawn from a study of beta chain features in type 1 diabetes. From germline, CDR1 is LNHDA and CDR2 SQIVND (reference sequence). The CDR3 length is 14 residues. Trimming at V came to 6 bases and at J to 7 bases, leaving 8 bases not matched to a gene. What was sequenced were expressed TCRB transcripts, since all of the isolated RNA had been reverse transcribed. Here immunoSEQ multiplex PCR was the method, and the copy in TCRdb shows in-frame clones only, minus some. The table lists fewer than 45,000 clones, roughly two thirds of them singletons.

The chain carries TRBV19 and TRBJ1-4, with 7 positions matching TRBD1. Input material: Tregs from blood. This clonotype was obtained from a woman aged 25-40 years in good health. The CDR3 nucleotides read TGTGCCAGTAGGACAGGGACTCGCAGTGAAAAACTGTTTTTT. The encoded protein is CASRTGTRSEKLFF.